These 30 T cell receptor beta chains were all obtained from the same sample, sequenced in a study of spatial heterogeneity in lung cancer. Specified time point: sample taken at primary tumor resection. Whole RNA was taken from tumor, nontumor lung or frozen PBMC; it was then sequenced unsorted. From the 5' RACE reads, TCRdb called clonotypes with MiXCR, one entry per CDR3 protein. The table records about 6,900 distinct CDR3 sequences, approximately 4% of them present only once. Here the sequenced sample was normal lung tissue next to the tumor, taken at surgery. These receptors all come from a female donor with early-stage non-small cell lung cancer.

This clonotype was seen repeatedly, ten times or more. The chain is built from TRBV7-8 and TRBJ1-1; 9 bases map to TRBD1. Germline-derived CDR1 and CDR2 are SGHVS and FQNEAQ. This CDR3 has 14 amino acids. Trimming at V came to 8 bases and at J to 10 bases, leaving 14 bases not matched to a gene. CDR3 coding DNA: TGTGCCAGCGGCCGGGACAGGGAAGTGCTTGGAGCTTTCTTT. It specifies CASGRDREVLGAFF.

This clonotype is deemed medium-sized. This chain joins TRBV14 and TRBJ2-1; 11 bases agree with TRBD2. V was pared by 2 bases and J by 6 bases, with 6 bases of the junction left unmatched. Germline V gives CDR1 SGHDN, CDR2 FVKESK. This CDR3 contains 16 residues. CDR3 DNA sequence: TGTGCCAGCAGCCAAAATAGCGGGGGGGCCTCCAATGAGCAGTTCTTC. Translated, it gives CASSQNSGGASNEQFF.

This clonotype showed up many times. V and J are TRBV20-1 and TRBJ2-2, with unresolved D. The CDR3 runs to 15 residues. V was trimmed by 6 bases and J by 2 bases, leaving 16 bases between them. The V gene's germline CDR1 is DFQATT and CDR2 SNEGSKA (reference sequence). The CDR3 sequence: CSAAAGASNTGELFF. Here the CDR3 DNA reads TGCAGTGCCGCGGCCGGCGCCTCAAACACCGGGGAGCTGTTTTTT.

This clonotype was counted at least ten times. The V gene is TRBV4-1, the J gene TRBJ2-5, with TRBD2 identical over 9 bases. The CDR3 is 17 residues long. J was trimmed by 2 bases and V by 2 bases; bases with no gene match: 9. Germline lookup yields CDR1 MGHRA and CDR2 YSYEKL. The CDR3 loop reads CASSQPRGAGGQETQYF. The CDR3 coding sequence is TGCGCCAGCAGCCAACCTAGGGGAGCGGGGGGACAAGAGACCCAGTACTTC.

The sample holds many counts of this clonotype. This rearrangement joins TRBV30 to TRBJ2-4, with 9 bases matching TRBD2. In germline, CDR1 is GTSNPN, CDR2 SVGIG (reference sequence). The CDR3 sequence is 16 residues long. V was pared by 3 bases and J by 8 bases, with 14 bases of the junction left unmatched. CDR3 DNA: TGTGCCTGGAGGGGAGAAGTAGCGGGGGCGTGGGACATTCAGTACTTC. Its protein is CAWRGEVAGAWDIQYF.

By its share, this clonotype is medium-sized. This chain uses TRBV28 with TRBJ2-3; 8 bases fit TRBD1. Germline V gives CDR1 MDHEN, CDR2 SYDVKM. This CDR3 has 16 amino acids. The J segment lost 4 bases and the V segment lost 2 bases, leaving 8 bases of the junction unmatched. The CDR3 loop reads CASSLGATGAADTQYF. Written as DNA, the CDR3 is TGTGCCAGCAGTTTAGGTGCGACAGGGGCTGCAGATACGCAGTATTTT.

This clonotype was detected many times. The chain carries TRBV12-3 or TRBV12-4 and TRBJ2-3; D remains unclear. V was clipped by 7 bases and J by 3 bases, with 5 bases between them. The CDR3 is 11 residues long. CDR3 DNA sequence: TGTGCCAGCACCTTTACAGATACGCAGTATTTT. Protein: CASTFTDTQYF.

On this clonotype: One end of the junction fails to match germline, which may point to a read error. This rearrangement joins TRBV12-3 or TRBV12-4 to TRBJ2-3; TRBD2 agrees at 10 bases. The CDR3 spans 14 residues. CDR3 nucleotide sequence: TGTGCCAGCAGTATAGCGGGGGGCGGAGATACGCAGTATTTT. Amino acid sequence: CASSIAGGGDTQYF.

This clonotype was counted at least ten times. The genes are TRBV2 and TRBJ1-1; D ambiguous. Germline lookup yields CDR1 SNHLY and CDR2 FYNNEI. V lost 6 bases and J lost 2, with 10 bases in between. This CDR3 is built from 13 residues. CDR3 sequence: CASSYRPNTEAFF. The CDR3 DNA is TGTGCCAGCAGCTACAGACCTAACACTGAAGCTTTCTTT.

This clonotype appeared many times. The chain employs TRBV6-4 and TRBJ1-1; D gene ambiguous. Trimming stripped 6 bases from V and 5 bases from J, with 13 bases between. Germline V gene lookup returns CDR1 MRHNA and CDR2 SNTAGT. CDR3 length: 13 residues. The CDR3 DNA follows: TGTGCCAGCAGCCGGGCCCCTGGAACTGAAGCTTTCTTT. It specifies CASSRAPGTEAFF.

By share, this clonotype counts as medium-sized. CDR3 region: CASSLAGPDGYTF. In DNA form, the CDR3 reads TGTGCCAGCAGTTTGGCAGGGCCTGATGGCTACACCTTC. The chain joins TRBV27 to TRBJ1-2, with D tentatively TRBD1 (5 bases). V shed 3 bases and J shed 6 bases, with 11 bases lying between them. Looked up from germline, CDR1 is MNHEY and CDR2 is SMNVEV (reference sequence). CDR3 length: 13 residues.

The table lists this clonotype with many counts. The chain is built from TRBV5-1 and TRBJ1-5; weak D call: TRBD1 (5 bases). From germline, CDR1 is SGHRS and CDR2 YFSETQ. The ends were cut back, 5 bases at V and 3 bases at J, with 9 bases in the middle. This CDR3 contains 13 residues. The CDR3, as DNA: TGCGCCAGCAGAGACAGCTTCAATCAGCCCCAGCATTTT. As protein: CASRDSFNQPQHF.

By frequency in the sample, this clonotype is medium-sized. This chain links TRBV29-1 with TRBJ1-2, with 10 positions matching TRBD1. Germline lookup yields CDR1 SQVTM and CDR2 ANQGSEA. CDR3 length: 12 amino acids. The CDR3 sequence: CTILGTGEGYTF. The CDR3 region has the DNA TGCACCATCCTCGGGACAGGGGAAGGCTACACCTTC.

By proportion, this clonotype is medium-sized. The chain has TRBV12-3 or TRBV12-4 and TRBJ2-5; 8 nucleotides line up with TRBD2. Trimming removed 5 bases from V and 0 bases from J; junction bases left unmatched: 5. The CDR3 is 15 residues long. CDR3 nucleotide sequence: TGTGCCAGCAGTCCCACAGCGGGGGACCAAGAGACCCAGTACTTC. It codes for CASSPTAGDQETQYF.

This clonotype was found many times. The chain couples TRBV6-1 to TRBJ1-1, with 9 bases matching TRBD1. CDR1 is MNHNS, CDR2 SASEGT, per germline. CDR3 length equals 17 residues. The V and J ends lost 6 bases and 6 bases, in that order; junction bases with no gene match: 17. CDR3 in DNA: TGTGCCAGCAGGCGAACACCCGGGACAGGGTCTGGGGCTGAAGCTTTCTTT. It yields the protein CASRRTPGTGSGAEAFF.

This clonotype appeared many times. The V call is TRBV9, the J call TRBJ2-7; possible D gene TRBD1, 6 bases. V was pared by 0 bases and J by 2 bases, with 12 bases between. CDR1 is SGDLS, CDR2 YYNGEE, per germline. The CDR3 sequence is 15 residues long. DNA for the CDR3: TGTGCCAGCAGCGTAGGGACAGAGAGTCCCTACGAGCAGTACTTC. It codes for CASSVGTESPYEQYF. Using reference TRBV9 and TRBJ2-7 for the parts outside the CDR3, the full variable domain is DSGVTQTPKHLITATGQRVTLRCSPRSGDLSVYWYQQSLDQGLQFLIQYYNGEERAKGNILERFSAQQFPDLHSELNLSSLELGDSALYFCASSVGTESPYEQYFGPGTRLTVT.

This clonotype came up many times. The J gene is TRBJ1-1, the V gene TRBV30; TRBD1 is a possible D gene (5 bases). This CDR3 has 13 residues. The V gene's germline CDR1 is GTSNPN and CDR2 SVGIG (reference sequence). V was pared by 4 bases and J by 7 bases, with 16 bases between. The CDR3, as DNA: TGTGCCTGGAAGCCCGGGGCCCTCAATGAAGCTTTCTTT. This codes for CAWKPGALNEAFF.

In its sample, this clonotype ranks as medium-sized (0.01 to 0.1%). The gene calls are TRBV9 and TRBJ1-4, with D hard to call. Per germline, CDR1 SGDLS and CDR2 YYNGEE. The CDR3 consists of 14 residues. V lost 4 bases and J lost 5, with 12 bases in between. CDR3 loop: CASSPRIGNEKLFF. The CDR3 DNA reads as TGTGCCAGCAGCCCTCGAATAGGGAATGAAAAACTGTTTTTT.

This clonotype is medium-sized (0.01 to 0.1%) by share. The CDR3 nucleotides read TGTGCCAGCAGTGGACTAGCGGGGGGTTCCTACGAGCAGTACTTC. Translating gives CASSGLAGGSYEQYF. The rearrangement links TRBV2 to TRBJ2-7; 13 bases align to TRBD2. There are 15 residues in the CDR3. CDR1 is SNHLY and CDR2 is FYNNEI in the germline V gene. Trimming at V came to 4 bases and at J to 1 base, leaving 1 base not matched to a gene. The full variable domain, completed using reference TRBV2 and TRBJ2-7, is EPEVTQTPSHQVTQMGQEVILRCVPISNHLYFYWYRQILGQKVEFLVSFYNNEISEKSEIFDDQFSVERPDGSNFTLKIRSTKLEDSAMYFCASSGLAGGSYEQYFGPGTRLTVT.

This clonotype has a count of ten or more. V usage is TRBV30 and J usage is TRBJ1-1, with a possible D match to TRBD1 (5 bases). CDR1 and CDR2 (germline): GTSNPN, SVGIG (reference sequence). CDR3 length equals 13 residues. The V end lost 0 bases, the J end lost 7 bases, and 12 bases lay between the germline ends. CDR3 loop: CAWSVQARVEAFF. DNA of the CDR3: TGTGCCTGGAGTGTACAGGCACGCGTTGAAGCTTTCTTT.

This clonotype came up many times. The chain carries TRBV11-3 and TRBJ2-2; 8 nucleotides align to TRBD1. V was pared by 5 bases and J by 3 bases, with 5 bases of the junction left unmatched. The CDR3 is 15 amino acids. From germline, CDR1 is SGHNT and CDR2 YENEEA. The CDR3 region has the DNA TGTGCCAGCAGCCCAGGGGGCGCAGACACCGGGGAGCTGTTTTTT. It specifies CASSPGGADTGELFF.

V and J are TRBV5-4 and TRBJ2-5; D unresolved. Germline CDR1 reads SGHNT; CDR2 reads YYREEE (reference sequence). The V gene lost 1 base and the J gene lost 5 bases, with 6 bases spanning the gap. CDR3 length: 12 amino acids. The CDR3 reads CASSLFGETQYF. CDR3 coding DNA: TGTGCCAGCAGCTTGTTCGGGGAGACCCAGTACTTC.

This clonotype ranks as medium-sized. The chain recombines TRBV29-1 with TRBJ1-2, with 8 bases matching TRBD1. The length of the CDR3 is 16 residues. Germline V CDR1 and CDR2: SQVTM, ANQGSEA. V trimming: 2 bases; J trimming: 1 base; junction bases outside the gene matches: 9. CDR3 bases: TGCAGCGTTGAATATAGGACAGGGCCTCTTAACTATGGCTACACCTTC. Translation gives CSVEYRTGPLNYGYTF.

This clonotype was found many times. An end of the junction does not agree with germline; a read error may underlie this. The rearrangement uses TRBV27 and TRBJ1-5; TRBD1 is a possible D gene (6 bases). This CDR3 comprises 10 residues. Germline loops: CDR1 MNHEY, CDR2 SMNVEV (reference sequence). The CDR3 DNA reads TGTGCCAGCAGTGAGTTCAGGGGAGTTTTT. This encodes CASSEFRGVF.

By sample fraction, this clonotype is medium-sized. This rearrangement joins TRBV6-5 to TRBJ1-2, with no clear D. This CDR3 region has 12 residues. Germline CDR1 MNHEY, CDR2 SVGAGI. The V gene lost 4 bases and the J gene lost 4 bases, with 7 bases spanning the gap. Here the CDR3 reads CASSLDGYGYTF. The CDR3 DNA sequence: TGTGCCAGCAGTTTGGACGGCTATGGCTACACCTTC.

This clonotype was seen repeatedly, ten times or more. The CDR3 region is CASSEGPGGGKETQYF. CDR3 in DNA: TGTGCCAGCAGTGAAGGACCAGGGGGGGGTAAAGAGACCCAGTACTTC. The chain combines TRBV6-1 with TRBJ2-5; D may correspond to TRBD1 or TRBD2 (7 bases each). Germline loops: CDR1 MNHNS, CDR2 SASEGT. Trimming took 1 base from V and 3 from J, leaving 15 bases between them. The CDR3 totals 16 residues.

The chain combines TRBV28 with TRBJ2-7; D is possibly TRBD1 (5 bases). CDR1 and CDR2 (germline): MDHEN, SYDVKM. Deletions cut 4 bases from V and 1 base from J, with 11 bases between. The length of the CDR3 is 14 residues. The CDR3 is CASSSWTSSYEQYF. CDR3 coding DNA: TGTGCCAGCAGTTCCTGGACATCTTCCTACGAGCAGTACTTC.

This clonotype was recorded many times. V and J are TRBV7-9 and TRBJ1-1; D is unclear. This CDR3 has 15 amino acids. Germline V gene data show CDR1 as SEHNR and CDR2 as FQNEAQ (reference sequence). V was trimmed by 1 base and J by 1 base, leaving 10 bases between them. CDR3 amino acids: CASSLESKRNTEAFF. The CDR3 bases are TGTGCCAGCAGCTTAGAATCCAAGAGGAACACTGAAGCTTTCTTT.

This clonotype is medium-sized in the sample. This chain joins TRBV6-2 or TRBV6-3 and TRBJ1-2; no definite D call. Germline CDR1 MNHEY, CDR2 SVGEGT. The CDR3 loop spans 15 amino acids. The V end lost 2 bases, the J end lost 0 bases, and 10 bases lay between the germline ends. CDR3 loop: CASSYIVSANYGYTF. DNA for the CDR3: TGTGCCAGCAGTTACATCGTTTCAGCTAACTATGGCTACACCTTC.

This clonotype is medium-sized. The chain uses TRBV10-3 and TRBJ2-5; possibly TRBD1 or TRBD2 for D (5 bases each). The V gene lost 4 bases and the J gene lost 4 bases, with 19 bases spanning the gap. The CDR3 has 16 residues. Germline V CDR1 and CDR2: ENHRY, SYGVKD. CDR3 in amino acids: CAISGGTDGGRETQYF. CDR3 coding DNA: TGTGCCATCAGTGGTGGCACGGATGGGGGTCGAGAGACCCAGTACTTC.